The T cell receptor beta chain under discussion was sequenced for a study of CD8 T cells in ankylosing spondylitis. Study-wide points: Matched ankylosing spondylitis synovial fluid reportedly showed significant enrichment of disease-linked clones. Within peripheral blood, clones linked to disease were CD8+ and relatively rare.

This clonotype has at least ten counts. What it binds is unknown. CDR1 SGHAT and CDR2 FQNNGV come from the germline V gene. The CDR3 sequence is 15 residues long. The ends were cut back, 2 bases at V and 0 bases at J, with 5 bases in the middle. Construction of TCR beta libraries was performed using quantitative 5'-RACE with molecular barcodes. Via MiXCR, TCRdb re-called the 5' RACE reads, giving one row per CDR3 protein. The sample records 85,000 to 100,000 distinct CDR3 sequences, roughly 8.3% being singletons. The clonotype comes from a male donor with ankylosing spondylitis or in good health (not recorded which). The sequenced sample was blood, either unsorted or a sorted T cell fraction (not recorded which). This chain links TRBV11-2 with TRBJ2-6; no firm D call. The CDR3 loop is CASSLPLSGANVLTF. The DNA for the CDR3 is TGTGCCAGCAGCTTACCTCTCTCTGGGGCCAACGTCCTGACTTTC. Filled out from reference TRBV11-2 and TRBJ2-6, the complete variable domain reads EAGVAQSPRYKIIEKRQSVAFWCNPISGHATLYWYQQILGQGPKLLIQFQNNGVVDDSQLPKDRFSAERLKGVDSTLKIQPAKLEDSAVYLCASSLPLSGANVLTFGAGSRLTVL.